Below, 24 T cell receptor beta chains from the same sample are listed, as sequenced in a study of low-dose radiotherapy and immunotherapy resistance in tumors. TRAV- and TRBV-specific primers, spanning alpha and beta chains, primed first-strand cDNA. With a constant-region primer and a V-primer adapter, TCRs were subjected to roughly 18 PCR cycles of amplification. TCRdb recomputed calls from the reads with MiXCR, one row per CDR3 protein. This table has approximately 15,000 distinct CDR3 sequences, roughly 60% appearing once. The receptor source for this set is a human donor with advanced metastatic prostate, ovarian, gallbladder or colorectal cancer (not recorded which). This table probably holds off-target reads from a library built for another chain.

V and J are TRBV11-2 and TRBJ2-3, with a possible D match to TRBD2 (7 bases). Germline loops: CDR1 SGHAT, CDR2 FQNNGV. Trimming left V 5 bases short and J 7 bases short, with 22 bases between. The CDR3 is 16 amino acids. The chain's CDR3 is CASSPPGGLSGNTQYF. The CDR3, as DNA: TGTGCCAGCAGCCCCCCGGGGGGCCTCAGCGGGAATACGCAGTATTTT.

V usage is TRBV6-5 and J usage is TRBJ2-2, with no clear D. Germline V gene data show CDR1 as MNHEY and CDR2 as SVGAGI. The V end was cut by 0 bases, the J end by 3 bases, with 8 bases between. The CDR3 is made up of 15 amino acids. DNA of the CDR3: TGTGCCAGCAGTTACTCGATCGGGTACACCGGGGAGCTGTTTTTT. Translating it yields CASSYSIGYTGELFF.

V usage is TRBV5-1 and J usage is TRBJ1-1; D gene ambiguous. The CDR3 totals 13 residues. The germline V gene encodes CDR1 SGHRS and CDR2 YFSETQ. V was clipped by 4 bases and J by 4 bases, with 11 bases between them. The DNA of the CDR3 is TGCGCCAGCAGCGGAGGTAGTGGCACTGAAGCTTTCTTT. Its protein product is CASSGGSGTEAFF.

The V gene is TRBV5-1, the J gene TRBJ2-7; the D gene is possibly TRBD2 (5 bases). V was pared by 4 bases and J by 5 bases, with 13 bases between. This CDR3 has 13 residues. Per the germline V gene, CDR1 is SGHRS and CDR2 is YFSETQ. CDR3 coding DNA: TGCGCCAGCAGCCCCCAGACCGGGAACGAGCAGTACTTC. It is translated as CASSPQTGNEQYF.

The CDR3 reads CASTPWRQNYEQYF. The DNA for the CDR3 is TGTGCCAGCACCCCTTGGAGACAAAACTACGAGCAGTACTTC. This chain joins TRBV28 and TRBJ2-7; D not resolved. The CDR3 length is 14 residues. V was shortened by 7 bases and J by 3 bases, with 16 bases between the two germline ends. CDR1 and CDR2 from the germline V gene are MDHEN and SYDVKM.

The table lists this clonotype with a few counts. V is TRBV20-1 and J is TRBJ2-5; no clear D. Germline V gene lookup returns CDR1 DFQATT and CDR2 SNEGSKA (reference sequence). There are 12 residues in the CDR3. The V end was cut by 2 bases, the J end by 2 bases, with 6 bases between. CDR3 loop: CSARPEQETQYF. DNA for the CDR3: TGCAGTGCTAGACCGGAACAAGAGACCCAGTACTTC.

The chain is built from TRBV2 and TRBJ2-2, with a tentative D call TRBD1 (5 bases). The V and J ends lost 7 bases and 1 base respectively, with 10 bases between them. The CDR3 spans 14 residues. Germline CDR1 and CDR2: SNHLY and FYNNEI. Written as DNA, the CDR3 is TGTGCCAGCAACATGGGGCTGAACACCGGGGAGCTGTTTTTT. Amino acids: CASNMGLNTGELFF. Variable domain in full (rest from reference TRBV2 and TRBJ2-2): EPEVTQTPSHQVTQMGQEVILRCVPISNHLYFYWYRQILGQKVEFLVSFYNNEISEKSEIFDDQFSVERPDGSNFTLKIRSTKLEDSAMYFCASNMGLNTGELFFGEGSRLTVL.

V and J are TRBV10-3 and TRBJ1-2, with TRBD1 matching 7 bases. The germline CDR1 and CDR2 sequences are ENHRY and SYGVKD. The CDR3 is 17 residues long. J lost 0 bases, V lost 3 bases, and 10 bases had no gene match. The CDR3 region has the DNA TGTGCCATCAGTGATCCGGGACAGTTGAATTCTAACTATGGCTACACCTTC. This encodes CAISDPGQLNSNYGYTF.

CDR3 sequence reads: CASSPLGAGQPQHF. The CDR3 nucleotides are TGTGCCAGCAGTCCCCTAGGGGCCGGACAGCCCCAGCATTTT. The genes are TRBV12-3 or TRBV12-4 and TRBJ1-5; perhaps TRBD1 as D (5 bases). Trimming left V 5 bases short and J 7 bases short, with 15 bases between. There are 14 residues in the CDR3.

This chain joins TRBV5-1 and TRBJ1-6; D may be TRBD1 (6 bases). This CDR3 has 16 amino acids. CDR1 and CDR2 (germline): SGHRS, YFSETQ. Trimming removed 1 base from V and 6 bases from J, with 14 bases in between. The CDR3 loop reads CASSLNLGQLNSPLHF. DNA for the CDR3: TGCGCCAGCAGCTTGAACTTAGGACAGCTTAATTCACCCCTCCACTTT. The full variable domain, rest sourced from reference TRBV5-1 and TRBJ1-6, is KAGVTQTPRYLIKTRGQQVTLSCSPISGHRSVSWYQQTPGQGLQFLFEYFSETQRNKGNFPGRFSGRQFSNSRSEMNVSTLELGDSALYLCASSLNLGQLNSPLHFGNGTRLTVT.

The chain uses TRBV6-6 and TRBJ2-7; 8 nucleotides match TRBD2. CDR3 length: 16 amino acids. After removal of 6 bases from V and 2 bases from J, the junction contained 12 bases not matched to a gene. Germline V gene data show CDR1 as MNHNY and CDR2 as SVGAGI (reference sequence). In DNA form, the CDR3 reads TGTGCCAGCAGCCTTTCACTAGCGGATGCTGCCTACGAGCAGTACTTC. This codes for CASSLSLADAAYEQYF.

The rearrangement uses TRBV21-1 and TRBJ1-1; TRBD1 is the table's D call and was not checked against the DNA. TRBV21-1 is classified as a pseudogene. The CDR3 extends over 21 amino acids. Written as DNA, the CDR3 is TGTGCCAGCAGGAAAGGAGGGAACCGTTGGGTTACCGGGCCCCGGGGGACTGAAGCTTTCTTT. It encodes CASRKGGNRWVTGPRGTEAFF.

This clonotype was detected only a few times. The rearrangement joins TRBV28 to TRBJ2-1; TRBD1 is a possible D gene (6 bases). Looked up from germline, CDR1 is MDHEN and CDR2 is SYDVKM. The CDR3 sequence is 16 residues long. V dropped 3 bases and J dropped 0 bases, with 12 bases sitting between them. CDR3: CASSLWTESSYNEQFF. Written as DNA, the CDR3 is TGTGCCAGCAGTTTGTGGACAGAGAGCTCCTACAATGAGCAGTTCTTC.

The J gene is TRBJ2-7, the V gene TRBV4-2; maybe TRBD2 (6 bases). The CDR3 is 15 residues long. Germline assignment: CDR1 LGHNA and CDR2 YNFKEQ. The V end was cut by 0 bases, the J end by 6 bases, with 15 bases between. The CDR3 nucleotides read TGTGCCAGCAGCCAAGATCGCGCCCCCGGGGGCGAGCAGTACTTC. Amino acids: CASSQDRAPGGEQYF.

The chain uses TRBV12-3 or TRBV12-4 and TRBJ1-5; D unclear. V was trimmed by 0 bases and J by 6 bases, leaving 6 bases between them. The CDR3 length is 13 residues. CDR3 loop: CASSLATGQPQHF. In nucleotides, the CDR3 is TGTGCCAGCAGTTTAGCAACCGGTCAGCCCCAGCATTTT.

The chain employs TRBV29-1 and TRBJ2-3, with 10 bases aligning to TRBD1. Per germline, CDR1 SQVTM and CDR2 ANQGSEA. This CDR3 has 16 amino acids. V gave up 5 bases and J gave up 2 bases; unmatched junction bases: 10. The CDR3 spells CSVTSPGQGYTDTQYF. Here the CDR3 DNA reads TGCAGCGTTACTTCCCCGGGACAGGGGTACACAGATACGCAGTATTTT.

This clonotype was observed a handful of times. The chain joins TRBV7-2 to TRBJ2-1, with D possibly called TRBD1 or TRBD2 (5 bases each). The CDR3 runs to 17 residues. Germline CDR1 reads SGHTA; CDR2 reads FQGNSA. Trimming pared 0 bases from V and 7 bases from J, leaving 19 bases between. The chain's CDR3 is CASSLALSGTLMNEQFF. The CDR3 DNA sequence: TGTGCCAGCAGCTTAGCGCTATCCGGGACGCTGATGAATGAGCAGTTCTTC.

The chain's CDR3 is CASSWTSDYGYTF. CDR3 DNA: TGTGCCAGCAGCTGGACATCAGACTATGGCTACACCTTC. The rearrangement joins TRBV28 to TRBJ1-2; a weak D match, TRBD1 (5 bases). V shed 6 bases and J shed 3 bases, with 11 bases lying between them. From germline, CDR1 is MDHEN and CDR2 SYDVKM. The CDR3 spans 13 residues.

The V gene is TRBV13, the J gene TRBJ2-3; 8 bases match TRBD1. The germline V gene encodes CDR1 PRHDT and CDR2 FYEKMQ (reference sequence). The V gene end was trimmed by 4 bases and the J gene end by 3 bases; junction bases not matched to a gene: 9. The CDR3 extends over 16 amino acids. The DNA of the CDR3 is TGTGCCAGCAGCTACCTGCCGGGACAGGAAACAGATACGCAGTATTTT. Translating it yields CASSYLPGQETDTQYF.

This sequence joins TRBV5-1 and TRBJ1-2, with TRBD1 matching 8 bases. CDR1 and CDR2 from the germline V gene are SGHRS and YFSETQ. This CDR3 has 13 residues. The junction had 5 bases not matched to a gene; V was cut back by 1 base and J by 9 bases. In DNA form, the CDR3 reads TGCGCCAGCAGCTTGTCCCGACAGGGGAGCTACACCTTC. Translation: CASSLSRQGSYTF.

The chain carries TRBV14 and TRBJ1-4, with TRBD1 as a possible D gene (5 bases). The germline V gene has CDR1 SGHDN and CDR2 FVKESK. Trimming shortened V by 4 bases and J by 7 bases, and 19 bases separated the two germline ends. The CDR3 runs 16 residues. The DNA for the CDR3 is TGTGCCAGCAGCCGGAGGGGACGACGGAATGGTGAAAAACTGTTTTTT. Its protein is CASSRRGRRNGEKLFF.

The CDR3 bases are TGTGCCAGCAGCTTAGAAGAATACAATGAGCAGTTCTTC. Protein: CASSLEEYNEQFF. The V call is TRBV7-9, the J call TRBJ2-1; D unresolved. Trimming removed 1 base from V and 4 bases from J, with 5 bases in between. CDR1 and CDR2 from the germline V gene are SEHNR and FQNEAQ (reference sequence). The CDR3 is 13 amino acids.

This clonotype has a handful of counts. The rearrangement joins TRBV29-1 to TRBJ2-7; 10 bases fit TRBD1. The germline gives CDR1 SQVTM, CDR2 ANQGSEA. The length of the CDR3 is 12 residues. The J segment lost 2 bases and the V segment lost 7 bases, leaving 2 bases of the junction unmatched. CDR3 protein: CSGGQGAYEQYF. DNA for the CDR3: TGCAGCGGAGGACAGGGGGCCTACGAGCAGTACTTC.

The CDR3 DNA reads as TGTGCCAGCAGTTACGGGGCGGGCAATCAGCCCCAGCATTTT. Amino acid sequence: CASSYGAGNQPQHF. V usage is TRBV6-6 and J usage is TRBJ1-5, with a tentative D call TRBD1 (5 bases). Trimming pared 2 bases from V and 2 bases from J, leaving 7 bases between. CDR1 MNHNY and CDR2 SVGAGI come from the germline V gene (reference sequence). The CDR3 runs 14 residues.